The rows below give T cell receptor beta chains drawn from one sample of a study of blood T cell repertoires in COVID-19. Sequencing was performed with immunoSEQ multiplex PCR; in TCRdb, only in-frame clones are kept and a portion is missing. The table shows 200,000 or so clones, with more than 70% occurring only once. Sequencing was carried out using PBMCs or T cells enriched from blood (not recorded which). These receptors were collected from a woman in her 40s with acute COVID-19. The CDR3 runs from the conserved cysteine through the conserved F or W. A D gene is named only where the DNA matches it firmly. Not every row has a clone size; where given, it reads once, few, many or a size class.

J gene | V gene | clone size | D gene | CDR3 DNA | CDR3 protein
TRBJ1-1 | TRBV5-1 | few | . | TGCGCCAGCAGCTTGGACACGAACACTGAAGCTTTCTTT | CASSLDTNTEAFF
TRBJ1-2 | TRBV25-1 | . | . | TGTGCCAGCAGTGAATATGATGACACTCTCTATGGCTACACCTTC | CASSEYDDTLYGYTF
TRBJ1-6 | TRBV5-1 | . | . | TGCGCCAGCAGCTTAGGGCGGGCACAGCCCTATAATTCACCCCTCCACTTT | CASSLGRAQPYNSPLHF
TRBJ1-1 | TRBV7-8 | . | . | TGTGCCAGCAGCTTAGTTCGGGGGACCTTAGTGAACACTGAAGCTTTCTTT | CASSLVRGTLVNTEAFF
TRBJ1-1 | TRBV5-1 | . | . | TGCGCCAGCAGCCCCAGGACAGAGAGGAACACTGAAGCTTTCTTT | CASSPRTERNTEAFF
TRBJ2-5 | TRBV9 | . | TRBD2 | TGTGCCAGCAGCGTAGGGGTTAGCGGGGGAGGGTTAGAGACCCAGTACTTC | CASSVGVSGGGLETQYF
TRBJ1-2 | TRBV29-1 | . | TRBD1 | TGCAGCGCAACCACGACAGGGGCCCCCTATGGCTACACCTTC | CSATTTGAPYGYTF
TRBJ1-1 | TRBV19 | . | TRBD1 | TGTGCCAGTAGTGCCCGGGACAGGGGGCTAGGGGACACTGAAGCTTTCTTT | CASSARDRGLGDTEAFF
TRBJ2-1 | TRBV2 | . | TRBD2 | TGTGCCAGCAGTGACGGCCTAGCGGGGACCAATGAGCAGTTCTTC | CASSDGLAGTNEQFF
TRBJ2-5 | TRBV2 | . | . | TGTGCCAGCAGTGCAGATATTCAAGAGACCCAGTACTTC | CASSADIQETQYF
TRBJ2-7 | TRBV10-2 | . | . | TGCGCCAGCGCCGGGAACTCCTACGAGCAGTACTTC | CASAGNSYEQYF
TRBJ1-2 | TRBV7-9 | . | TRBD1 | TGTGCCACCGGGACAGGGCCTTTAACTGATTATGGCTACACCTTC | CATGTGPLTDYGYTF
TRBJ1-1 | TRBV4-3 | . | TRBD1 | TGCGCCAGCAGCCAGAGGACAGGGGACACTGAAGCTTTCTTT | CASSQRTGDTEAFF
TRBJ2-1 | TRBV19 | . | TRBD2 | TGTGCCAGTAGACGAGGGCGAGCGGGGGGATACAATGAGCAGTTCTTC | CASRRGRAGGYNEQFF
TRBJ2-3 | TRBV10-1 | . | TRBD2 | TGCGCCAGCAGTGACCGGACTAGCGGGGGAACAGATACGCAGTATTTT | CASSDRTSGGTDTQYF
TRBJ1-6 | TRBV7-8 | . | TRBD1 | TGTGCCAGCCTACCTAGGACAGGGCCAAAAAATTCACCCCTCCACTTT | CASLPRTGPKNSPLHF
TRBJ1-5 | TRBV7-2 | . | TRBD1 | TGTGCCAGCAGCCTAGACAGGGGGAATCAGCCCCAGCATTTT | CASSLDRGNQPQHF
TRBJ1-5 | TRBV11-3 | . | . | TGTGCCAGCAGCTTAGATGGGAGTCAGCCCCAGCATTTT | CASSLDGSQPQHF
TRBJ2-1 | TRBV7-2 | . | . | TGTGCCAGCAGCTTACGACGTAGCGGCTACAATGAGCAGTTCTTC | CASSLRRSGYNEQFF
TRBJ2-3 | TRBV15 | . | . | TGTGCCACCAGCAGGGCGGCGTTGGGTTCCACAGATACGCAGTATTTT | CATSRAALGSTDTQYF
TRBJ1-5 | TRBV6-1 | . | . | TGTGCCAGCAGTGAAGGGAGGCAGCCCCAGCATTTT | CASSEGRQPQHF
TRBJ1-1 | TRBV7-2 | once | . | TGTGCCAGCAGCGGCACGGTGGTGAGTCAGGGCGGAACTGAAGCTTTCTTT | CASSGTVVSQGGTEAFF
TRBJ1-5 | TRBV19 | . | . | TGTGCCAGTAGTATAGATGGGGGGGAAGGACAGCCCCAGCATTTT | CASSIDGGEGQPQHF
TRBJ2-7 | TRBV21-1 | . | . | TGTGCCAGCAGCTCCCGGGACACCTACGAGCAGTACTTC | CASSSRDTYEQYF
TRBJ2-3 | TRBV7-6 | . | . | TGTGCCAGCAGCTTAGCGCTGAGACAGAGCACAGATACGCAGTATTTT | CASSLALRQSTDTQYF
TRBJ2-2 | TRBV7-7 | . | TRBD1 | TGTGCCAGCAGCTTAAACCGGGACAGGGGATCCGGGGAGCTGTTTTTT | CASSLNRDRGSGELFF